A single sample is the source of the 12 T cell receptor beta chains below, sequenced in a study of blood T cells in healthy people across ages (dated by TCRdb to the mid-2010s). The library was built by means of 5' RACE. The instrument given in TCRdb is Illumina HiSeq 2500. The second PCR ran for roughly 6 to 11 cycles and used a J-beta primer mix along with a sample-barcoded 5' primer. TCRdb handled the public reads itself, with Q25 trimming in fastp and clone calling in MiXCR, and kept productive beta chains. Entries that share a CDR3 protein sequence are merged under the most common genes and DNA. The sample has about 720,000 distinct CDR3 sequences on record, 20% to 25% of them singletons. In total, the top ten clones hold 3% to 4.5% of the sample. These data were likewise used in another study, on T cells of mothers and their children.

Sequencing was carried out using blood. The receptors shown here come from a boy between 10 and 17 years old in good health.

The V gene is TRBV4-2, the J gene TRBJ1-4, with TRBD1 matching 9 bases. This CDR3 is built from 16 residues. Germline values: CDR1 LGHNA, CDR2 YNFKEQ. Trimming removed 0 bases from V and 5 bases from J; junction bases left unmatched: 4. The CDR3 loop is CASSQDPGQGNEKLFF. The CDR3 DNA sequence: TGTGCCAGCAGCCAAGATCCGGGACAGGGAAATGAAAAACTGTTTTTT.

A note on this clonotype: Relative to the germline gene, one junction end is altered; a read error may explain this. This chain connects TRBV28 to TRBJ2-7; possibly TRBD2 for D (7 bases). The CDR3 has 12 residues. From germline, CDR1 is MDHEN and CDR2 SYDVKM. The CDR3 spells CASSFWGGPASF. CDR3 coding DNA: TGTGCCAGCAGTTTTTGGGGGGGGCCCGCGTCGTTC.

This clonotype was seen only a few times. This sequence joins TRBV2 and TRBJ2-1, with a weak D call TRBD1 (5 bases). This CDR3 has 15 residues. V was shortened by 3 bases and J by 12 bases, with 21 bases between the two germline ends. The germline V gene has CDR1 SNHLY and CDR2 FYNNEI. CDR3 residues: CASSDGAANQDGQFF. CDR3 nucleotide sequence: TGTGCCAGCAGTGATGGGGCGGCGAATCAGGATGGGCAGTTCTTC.

This clonotype was seen a few times. One junction end disagrees with the germline gene, perhaps due to a read error. The V call is TRBV3-1, the J call TRBJ1-2, with 7 bases lining up with TRBD1. This CDR3 has 14 residues. Germline assignment: CDR1 LGHDT and CDR2 YNNKEL (reference sequence). CDR3 DNA sequence: TGTGCCAGCAGCGAAGACCACAGGGGAGTCCACTACACCTTC. Its translation is CASSEDHRGVHYTF.

The sample holds many counts of this clonotype. The rearrangement links TRBV29-1 to TRBJ2-5; 9 positions agree with TRBD1. J lost 2 bases, V lost 5 bases, and 9 bases had no gene match. The germline gives CDR1 SQVTM, CDR2 ANQGSEA. The CDR3 covers 15 residues. CDR3: CSVLKGTGQQETQYF. Here the CDR3 DNA reads TGCAGCGTTTTAAAAGGGACAGGGCAACAAGAGACCCAGTACTTC.

This clonotype turned up a few times. This chain joins TRBV7-8 and TRBJ1-5; tentative D call: TRBD1 (5 bases). CDR1 and CDR2 (germline): SGHVS, FQNEAQ. Trimming took off 0 bases at V and 3 bases at J, with 6 bases between the two ends. CDR3 length equals 14 residues. In nucleotides, the CDR3 is TGTGCCAGCAGCTTAGCGGGGCACAATCAGCCCCAGCATTTT. Its protein is CASSLAGHNQPQHF.

This clonotype was recorded a few times. The chain joins TRBV20-1 to TRBJ2-7; D tentatively reads TRBD1 or TRBD2 (5 bases each). Germline CDR1 is DFQATT and CDR2 is SNEGSKA (reference sequence). This CDR3 has 12 amino acids. Trimming removed 5 bases from V and 2 bases from J, with 10 bases in between. The CDR3 nucleotides read TGCAGTGCTCCGGGGCAGACCTACGAGCAGTACTTC. It encodes CSAPGQTYEQYF.

In this sample, this clonotype turned up a few times. This sequence joins TRBV4-1 and TRBJ1-1, with no clear D. Germline CDR1 is MGHRA and CDR2 is YSYEKL. This CDR3 is built from 19 residues. The germline V and J ends were trimmed by 0 bases and 3 bases, with 23 bases remaining between them. The CDR3 reads CASSQELYPGRTKDTEAFF. In DNA, the CDR3 is TGCGCCAGCAGCCAAGAATTATACCCAGGCCGTACCAAGGACACTGAAGCTTTCTTT.

The CDR3 coding sequence is TGCAGATCCAAGGGGGCGAACACTGAAGCTTTCTTT. This gives the protein CRSKGANTEAFF. The chain combines TRBV20-1 with TRBJ1-1; 7 bases match TRBD1. The CDR3 is 12 residues long. Germline V gives CDR1 DFQATT, CDR2 SNEGSKA (reference sequence).

V usage is TRBV6-5 and J usage is TRBJ2-5, with TRBD2 identical over 7 bases. The junction had 15 bases not matched to a gene; V was cut back by 4 bases and J by 4 bases. This CDR3 region has 17 residues. From germline, CDR1 is MNHEY and CDR2 SVGAGI. CDR3 in DNA: TGTGCCAGCAGTTCCGCGGTTGGCGACTGGGAGGGAGAGACCCAGTACTTC. Its translation: CASSSAVGDWEGETQYF.

V gene TRBV12-3 or TRBV12-4 combines with J gene TRBJ1-4; tentatively, D is TRBD1 (5 bases). Trimming took 6 bases from V and 3 from J, leaving 14 bases between them. This CDR3 is 15 amino acids long. The DNA for the CDR3 is TGTGCCAGCAGCCGTACAGGTTCGGCTAATGAAAAACTGTTTTTT. Protein: CASSRTGSANEKLFF.

The chain employs TRBV4-1 and TRBJ2-5; TRBD1 is a possible D gene (5 bases). The germline V gene has CDR1 MGHRA and CDR2 YSYEKL. The V end was cut by 4 bases, the J end by 2 bases, with 11 bases between. The CDR3 consists of 14 residues. The CDR3 is CASSPQAAQETQYF. The CDR3 DNA reads TGCGCCAGCAGCCCACAGGCAGCTCAAGAGACCCAGTACTTC.